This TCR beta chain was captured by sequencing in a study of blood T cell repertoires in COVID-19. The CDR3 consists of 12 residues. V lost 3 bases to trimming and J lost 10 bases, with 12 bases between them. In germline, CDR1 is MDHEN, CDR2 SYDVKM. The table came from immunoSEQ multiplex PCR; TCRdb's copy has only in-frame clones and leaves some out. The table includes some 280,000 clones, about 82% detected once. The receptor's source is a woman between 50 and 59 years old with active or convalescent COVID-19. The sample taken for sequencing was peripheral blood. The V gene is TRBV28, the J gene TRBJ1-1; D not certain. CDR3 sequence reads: CASSFQFRGAFF. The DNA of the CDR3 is TGTGCCAGCAGTTTTCAGTTCCGGGGAGCTTTCTTT.